The entry below describes one T cell receptor beta chain. The antigen is not known. These data originate in a study of yellow fever vaccine responses in identical twins. Points from the study as a whole: Reportedly, the response of twins' T cells to the vaccine seemed partly convergent, partly personalized.

The CDR3 has 16 residues. Germline V gene sequence: CDR1 LGHNA, CDR2 YSLEER. V lost 0 bases to trimming and J lost 7 bases, with 16 bases between them. TCRdb ran MiXCR on the RT-PCR reads and lists one entry per CDR3 protein. The sample has roughly 1,100 distinct CDR3 sequences; around 83% are singletons. Specimen: T cells from blood (PBMCs), unsorted or a sorted subset (not recorded which), collected before or after yellow fever vaccination (not recorded which). This TCR was recovered from a female donor who received the yellow fever vaccine. V and J are TRBV4-3 and TRBJ2-1; D perhaps matches TRBD2 (6 bases). CDR3 sequence (DNA): TGCGCCAGCAGCCAAGATGACGGGTCAGCGGGTAATGAGCAGTTCTTC. Its protein is CASSQDDGSAGNEQFF.